This T cell receptor beta chain came from a study of PD-L1 blockade in urothelial cancer. Clones were sequenced by immunoSEQ multiplex PCR, and TCRdb holds only the in-frame ones, with some missing. Altogether tens of thousands of clones are present, roughly 89% being singletons, with the ten largest covering around 1.9%. Germline CDR1 reads LNHDA; CDR2 reads SQIVND (reference sequence). CDR3 length: 16 amino acids. The ends were cut back, 4 bases at V and 4 bases at J, with 16 bases in the middle. Time point reported: pretreatment peripheral blood. Patients presented with locally advanced or metastatic urothelial carcinoma.

The source was PBMCs, collected around atezolizumab (anti-PD-L1) treatment. This sequence was found in a man aged 55 to 70 with urothelial cancer. The rearrangement links TRBV19 to TRBJ2-2; possibly TRBD1 for D (6 bases). The CDR3, as DNA: TGTGCCAGTAGTAATTCTGGGGGCAGGGGCACCGGGGAGCTGTTTTTT. The encoded protein is CASSNSGGRGTGELFF.